The T cell receptor beta chain described here comes from a study of T cell responses to AZD1222 COVID-19 vaccine. Study results and limitations: Following two doses of AZD1222, Spike-specific TCR breadth and depth rose.

CDR1 SNHLY and CDR2 FYNNEI come from the germline V gene. CDR3 length: 11 amino acids. V was cut by 7 bases and J by 7 bases, with 5 bases left in between. As regards this clone: Its matching antigen is unknown.

Libraries were prepared by immunoSEQ multiplex PCR; TCRdb keeps only in-frame clonotypes and omits some of them. The profile covers about 140,000 clones, with around 93% appearing a single time and 3.6% taken by the ten largest. The clonotype was recovered from an adult who received the AZD1222 COVID-19 vaccine. The sample here was peripheral blood, taken 28 days after the second AZD1222 dose. This chain links TRBV2 with TRBJ1-6; D gene ambiguous. The CDR3: CASKLNSPLHF. CDR3 in DNA: TGTGCCAGCAAATTGAATTCACCCCTCCACTTT.